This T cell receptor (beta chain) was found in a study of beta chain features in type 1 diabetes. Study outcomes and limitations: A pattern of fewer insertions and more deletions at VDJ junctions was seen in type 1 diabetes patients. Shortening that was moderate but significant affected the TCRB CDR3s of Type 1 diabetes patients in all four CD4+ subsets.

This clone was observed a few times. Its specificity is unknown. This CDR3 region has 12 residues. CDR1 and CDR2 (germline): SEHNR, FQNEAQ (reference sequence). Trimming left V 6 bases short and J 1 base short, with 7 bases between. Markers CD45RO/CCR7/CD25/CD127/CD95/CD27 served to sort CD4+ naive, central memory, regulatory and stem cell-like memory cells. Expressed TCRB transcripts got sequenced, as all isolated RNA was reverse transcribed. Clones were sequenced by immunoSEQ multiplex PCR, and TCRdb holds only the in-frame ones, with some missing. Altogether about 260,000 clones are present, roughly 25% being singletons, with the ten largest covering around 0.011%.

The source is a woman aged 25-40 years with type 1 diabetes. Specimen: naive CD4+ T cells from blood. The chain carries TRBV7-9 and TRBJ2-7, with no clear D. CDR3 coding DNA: TGTGCCAGCAGTTTTACATCCTACGAGCAGTACTTC. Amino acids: CASSFTSYEQYF. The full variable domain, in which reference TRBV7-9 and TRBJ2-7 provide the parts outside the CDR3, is DTGVSQNPRHKITKRGQNVTFRCDPISEHNRLYWYRQTLGQGPEFLTYFQNEAQLEKSRLLSDRFSAERPKGSFSTLEIQRTEQGDSAMYLCASSFTSYEQYFGPGTRLTVT.